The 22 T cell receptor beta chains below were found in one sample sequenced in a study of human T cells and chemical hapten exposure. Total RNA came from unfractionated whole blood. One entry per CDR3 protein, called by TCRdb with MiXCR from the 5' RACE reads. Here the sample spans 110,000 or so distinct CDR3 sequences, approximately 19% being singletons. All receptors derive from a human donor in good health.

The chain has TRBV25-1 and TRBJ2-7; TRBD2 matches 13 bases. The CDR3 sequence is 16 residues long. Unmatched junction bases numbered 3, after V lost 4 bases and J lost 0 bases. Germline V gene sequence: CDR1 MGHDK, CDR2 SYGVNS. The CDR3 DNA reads TGTGCCAGCAGTGGGGGACTAGCGGGAAACTCCTACGAGCAGTACTTC. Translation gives CASSGGLAGNSYEQYF.

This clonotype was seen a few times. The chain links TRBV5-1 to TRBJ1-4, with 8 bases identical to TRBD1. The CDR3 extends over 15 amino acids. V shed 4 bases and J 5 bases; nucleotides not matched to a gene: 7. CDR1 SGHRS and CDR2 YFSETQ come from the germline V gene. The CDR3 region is CASSDRGLGNEKLFF. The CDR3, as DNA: TGCGCCAGCAGCGACAGGGGCCTCGGAAATGAAAAACTGTTTTTT.

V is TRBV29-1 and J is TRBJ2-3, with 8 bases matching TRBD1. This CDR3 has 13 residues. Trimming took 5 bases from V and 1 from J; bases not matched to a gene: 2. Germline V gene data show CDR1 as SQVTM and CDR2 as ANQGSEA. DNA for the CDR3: TGCAGCGTTTCAGGGGGCCGCACAGATACGCAGTATTTT. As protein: CSVSGGRTDTQYF.

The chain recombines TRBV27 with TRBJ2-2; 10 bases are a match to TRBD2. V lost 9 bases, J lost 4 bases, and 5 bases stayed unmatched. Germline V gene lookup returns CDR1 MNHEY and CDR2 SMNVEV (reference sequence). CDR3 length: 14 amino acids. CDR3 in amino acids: CASTGTSVTGELFF. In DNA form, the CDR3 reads TGTGCCAGTACCGGGACTAGCGTCACCGGGGAGCTGTTTTTT.

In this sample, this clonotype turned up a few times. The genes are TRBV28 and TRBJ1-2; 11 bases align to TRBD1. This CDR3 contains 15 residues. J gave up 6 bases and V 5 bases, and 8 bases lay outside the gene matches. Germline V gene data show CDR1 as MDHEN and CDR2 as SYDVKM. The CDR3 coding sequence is TGTGCCAGCAGTCCCTGGACAGGGGGCCCGAATGGCTACACCTTC. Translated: CASSPWTGGPNGYTF.

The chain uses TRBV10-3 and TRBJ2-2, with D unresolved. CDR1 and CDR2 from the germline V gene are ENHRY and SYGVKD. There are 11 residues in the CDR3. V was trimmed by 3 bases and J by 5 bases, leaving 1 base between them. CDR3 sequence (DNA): TGTGCCATCAGTGATACCGGGGAGCTGTTTTTT. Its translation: CAISDTGELFF.

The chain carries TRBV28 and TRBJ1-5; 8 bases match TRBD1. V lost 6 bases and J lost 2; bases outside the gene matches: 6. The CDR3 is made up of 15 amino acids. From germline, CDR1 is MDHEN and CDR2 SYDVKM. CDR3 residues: CASRWTGSGNQPQHF. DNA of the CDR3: TGTGCCAGCAGATGGACAGGGAGTGGCAATCAGCCCCAGCATTTT.

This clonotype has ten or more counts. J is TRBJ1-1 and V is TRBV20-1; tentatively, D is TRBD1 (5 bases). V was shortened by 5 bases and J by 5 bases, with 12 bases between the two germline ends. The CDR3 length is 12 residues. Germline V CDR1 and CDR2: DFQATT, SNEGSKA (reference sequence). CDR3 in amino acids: CSAVPRETEAFF. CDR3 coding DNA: TGCAGTGCTGTCCCCAGGGAGACTGAAGCTTTCTTT.

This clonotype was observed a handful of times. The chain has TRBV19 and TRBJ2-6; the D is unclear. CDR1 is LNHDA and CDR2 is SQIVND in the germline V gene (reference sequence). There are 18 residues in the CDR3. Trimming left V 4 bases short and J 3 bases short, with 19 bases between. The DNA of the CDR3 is TGTGCCAGTAGTAGATTGGCATCCAAAGGATATGGGGCCAACGTCCTGACTTTC. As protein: CASSRLASKGYGANVLTF. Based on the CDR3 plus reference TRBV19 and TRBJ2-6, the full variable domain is DGGITQSPKYLFRKEGQNVTLSCEQNLNHDAMYWYRQDPGQGLRLIYYSQIVNDFQKGDIAEGYSVSREKKESFPLTVTSAQKNPTAFYLCASSRLASKGYGANVLTFGAGSRLTVL.

CDR3 DNA: TGTGCCAGCAGTCTAGCGGTAAGCGGGCCGGAGTACAATGAGCAGTTCTTC. It encodes CASSLAVSGPEYNEQFF. The V gene is TRBV28, the J gene TRBJ2-1; 7 bases are a match to TRBD2. The CDR3 is 17 residues long. Germline V gene sequence: CDR1 MDHEN, CDR2 SYDVKM. Trimming took 5 bases from V and 4 from J; bases not matched to a gene: 14. Based on the CDR3 plus reference TRBV28 and TRBJ2-1, the full variable domain is DVKVTQSSRYLVKRTGEKVFLECVQDMDHENMFWYRQDPGLGLRLIYFSYDVKMKEKGDIPEGYSVSREKKERFSLILESASTNQTSMYLCASSLAVSGPEYNEQFFGPGTRLTVL.

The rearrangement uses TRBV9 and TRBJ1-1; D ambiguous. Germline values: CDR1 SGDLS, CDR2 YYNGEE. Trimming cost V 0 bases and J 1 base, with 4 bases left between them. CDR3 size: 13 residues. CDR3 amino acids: CASSVGANTEAFF. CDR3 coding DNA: TGTGCCAGCAGCGTAGGGGCGAACACTGAAGCTTTCTTT.

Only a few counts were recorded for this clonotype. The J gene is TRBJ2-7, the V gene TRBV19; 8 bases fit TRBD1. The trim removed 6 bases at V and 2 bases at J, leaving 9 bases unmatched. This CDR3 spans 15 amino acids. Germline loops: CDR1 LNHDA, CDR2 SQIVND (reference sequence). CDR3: CASRSAGQGAYEQYF. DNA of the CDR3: TGTGCCAGTAGATCCGCCGGACAGGGCGCCTACGAGCAGTACTTC.

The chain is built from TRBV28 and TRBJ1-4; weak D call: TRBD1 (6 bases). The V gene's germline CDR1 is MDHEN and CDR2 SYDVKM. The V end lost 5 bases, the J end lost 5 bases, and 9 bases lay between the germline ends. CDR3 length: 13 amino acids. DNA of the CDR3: TGTGCCAGCAGTCCCCAGGGGAATGAAAAACTGTTTTTT. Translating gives CASSPQGNEKLFF.

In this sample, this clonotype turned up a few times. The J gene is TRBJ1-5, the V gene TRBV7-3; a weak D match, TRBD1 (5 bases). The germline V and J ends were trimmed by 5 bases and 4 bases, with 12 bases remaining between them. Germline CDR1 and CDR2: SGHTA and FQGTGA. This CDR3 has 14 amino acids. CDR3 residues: CASSPGRQNQPQHF. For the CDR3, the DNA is TGTGCCAGCAGCCCGGGGCGGCAAAATCAGCCCCAGCATTTT.

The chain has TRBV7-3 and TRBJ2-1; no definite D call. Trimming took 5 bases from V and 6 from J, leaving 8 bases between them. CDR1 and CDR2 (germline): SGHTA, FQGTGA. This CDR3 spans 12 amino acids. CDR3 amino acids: CASSHQPNEQFF. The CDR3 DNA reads TGTGCCAGCAGCCACCAGCCCAATGAGCAGTTCTTC.

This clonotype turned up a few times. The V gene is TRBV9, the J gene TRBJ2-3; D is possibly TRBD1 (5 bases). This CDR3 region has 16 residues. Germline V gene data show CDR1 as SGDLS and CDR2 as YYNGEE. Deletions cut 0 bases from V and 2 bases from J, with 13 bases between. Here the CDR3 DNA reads TGTGCCAGCAGCGTAGAGGGGTCAAGCCCCACAGATACGCAGTATTTT. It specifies CASSVEGSSPTDTQYF.

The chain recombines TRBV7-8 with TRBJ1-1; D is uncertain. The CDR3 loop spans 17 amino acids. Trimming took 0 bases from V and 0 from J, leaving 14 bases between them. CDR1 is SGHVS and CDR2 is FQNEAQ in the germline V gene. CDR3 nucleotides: TGTGCCAGCAGCTTAGCCCCCCGAGGACCCATGAACACTGAAGCTTTCTTT. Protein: CASSLAPRGPMNTEAFF.

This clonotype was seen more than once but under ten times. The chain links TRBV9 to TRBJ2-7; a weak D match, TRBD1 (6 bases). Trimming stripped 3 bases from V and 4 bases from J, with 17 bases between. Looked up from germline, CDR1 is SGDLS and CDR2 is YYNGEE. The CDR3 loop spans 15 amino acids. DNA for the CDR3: TGTGCCAGCAGCGCACAGGGCCTTCCTAAGTACGAGCAGTACTTC. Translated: CASSAQGLPKYEQYF.

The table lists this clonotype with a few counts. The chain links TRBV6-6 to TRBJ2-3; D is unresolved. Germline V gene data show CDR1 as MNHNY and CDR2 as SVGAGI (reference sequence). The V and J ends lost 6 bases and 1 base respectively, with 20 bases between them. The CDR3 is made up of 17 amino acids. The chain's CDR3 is CASSYPPMEIRTDTQYF. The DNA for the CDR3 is TGTGCCAGCAGCTACCCCCCGATGGAAATCCGCACAGATACGCAGTATTTT.

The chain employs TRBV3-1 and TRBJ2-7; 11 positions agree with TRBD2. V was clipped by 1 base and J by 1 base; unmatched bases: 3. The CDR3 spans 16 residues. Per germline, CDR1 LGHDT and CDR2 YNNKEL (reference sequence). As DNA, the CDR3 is TGTGCCAGCAGCCAAGCAGGGACTAGCGGTTCCTACGAGCAGTACTTC. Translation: CASSQAGTSGSYEQYF.

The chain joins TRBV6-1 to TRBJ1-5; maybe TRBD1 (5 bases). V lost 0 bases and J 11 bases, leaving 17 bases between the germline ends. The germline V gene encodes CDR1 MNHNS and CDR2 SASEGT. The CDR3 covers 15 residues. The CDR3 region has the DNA TGTGCCAGCAGTGAAGCGTGGGGCCAGAGGGGATCCCAGCATTTT. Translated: CASSEAWGQRGSQHF.

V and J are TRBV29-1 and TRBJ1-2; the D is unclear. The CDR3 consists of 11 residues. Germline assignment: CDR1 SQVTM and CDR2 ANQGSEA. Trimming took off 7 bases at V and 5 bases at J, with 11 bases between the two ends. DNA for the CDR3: TGCAGCGCTGAGGCCGGGTATGGCTACACCTTC. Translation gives CSAEAGYGYTF.